The rows below give T cell receptor beta chains drawn from one sample of a study of shared clonotypes between healthy human individuals. Produced via immunoSEQ multiplex PCR; TCRdb's table is partial and in-frame only. Here the sample spans about 820,000 clones, over 90% being singletons. The sequenced sample was naive CD8+ T cells sorted from blood. These receptors were obtained from a man aged 25-45 years in good health. CDR3s include the opening cysteine and the closing phenylalanine or tryptophan. A D gene is named only where the DNA matches it firmly. Only part of the rows carry a size: once, few, many, or a class if the clone is expanded.

d_gene: .
v_gene: TRBV5-4
j_gene: TRBJ1-2
abundance: .
CDR3nt: TGTGCCAGCAGCTTAATAGAAAGGTTTGGCTACACCTTC
CDR3aa: CASSLIERFGYTF

d_gene: TRBD2
v_gene: TRBV9
j_gene: TRBJ2-7
abundance: .
CDR3nt: TGTGCCAGCAGCCCTAGCGGGGGCTCCTACGAGCAGTACTTC
CDR3aa: CASSPSGGSYEQYF

d_gene: TRBD1
v_gene: TRBV14
j_gene: TRBJ2-7
abundance: .
CDR3nt: TGTGCCAGCAGCCACCACGGGACAGGCTACGAGCAGTACTTC
CDR3aa: CASSHHGTGYEQYF

d_gene: .
v_gene: TRBV28
j_gene: TRBJ2-2
abundance: .
CDR3nt: TGTGCCAGCTCGGGCGGGGAGCTGTTTTTT
CDR3aa: CASSGGELFF

d_gene: .
v_gene: TRBV4-1
j_gene: TRBJ2-3
abundance: .
CDR3nt: TGCGCCAGCAGCCAAGTATTGGGGTTGCTGGATACGCAGTATTTT
CDR3aa: CASSQVLGLLDTQYF

d_gene: TRBD1
v_gene: TRBV11-2
j_gene: TRBJ2-7
abundance: .
CDR3nt: TGTGCCAGCAGCTATTACAGGGGTAACGAGCAGTACTTC
CDR3aa: CASSYYRGNEQYF

d_gene: TRBD2
v_gene: TRBV2
j_gene: TRBJ2-5
abundance: .
CDR3nt: TGTGCCAGCAGTGATAGCGGAGCGGGAGGGCCGGGAGAGACCCAGTACTTC
CDR3aa: CASSDSGAGGPGETQYF

d_gene: .
v_gene: TRBV19
j_gene: TRBJ1-5
abundance: .
CDR3nt: TGTGCCAGTAGTATACAGGGAGAGGGCAATCAGCCCCAGCATTTT
CDR3aa: CASSIQGEGNQPQHF

d_gene: TRBD2
v_gene: TRBV27
j_gene: TRBJ2-1
abundance: .
CDR3nt: TGTGCCAGCAGTTCTGGCGGGGGGATCTCCTACAATGAGCAGTTCTTC
CDR3aa: CASSSGGGISYNEQFF

d_gene: .
v_gene: TRBV5-5
j_gene: TRBJ1-2
abundance: .
CDR3nt: TGTGCCAGCAGCTTGGCGGAGAACTATGGCTACACCTTC
CDR3aa: CASSLAENYGYTF

d_gene: .
v_gene: TRBV20-1
j_gene: TRBJ2-7
abundance: few
CDR3nt: TGCGGAATGGGTAGTTCCTACGAGCAGTACTTC
CDR3aa: CGMGSSYEQYF

d_gene: .
v_gene: TRBV7-9
j_gene: TRBJ2-1
abundance: .
CDR3nt: TGTGCCAGCAGCGCCGTAGCGGCTGAACGCAATGAGCAGTTCTTC
CDR3aa: CASSAVAAERNEQFF

d_gene: TRBD1
v_gene: TRBV25-1
j_gene: TRBJ2-5
abundance: .
CDR3nt: TGTGCCAGCAGTGCTGGACAGGGTCGAAAAGAGACCCAGTACTTC
CDR3aa: CASSAGQGRKETQYF

d_gene: .
v_gene: TRBV4-1
j_gene: TRBJ1-1
abundance: .
CDR3nt: TGCGCCAGCAGCCCAATAGGGGGTTGGGACACTGAAGCTTTCTTT
CDR3aa: CASSPIGGWDTEAFF

d_gene: TRBD2
v_gene: TRBV19
j_gene: TRBJ2-7
abundance: .
CDR3nt: TGTGCCAGCAAGACTAGCGGGAGCGGGTACGAGCAGTACTTC
CDR3aa: CASKTSGSGYEQYF

d_gene: .
v_gene: TRBV7-9
j_gene: TRBJ2-7
abundance: .
CDR3nt: TGTGCCAGCAGCTTGGGGTCCTACGAGCAGTACTTC
CDR3aa: CASSLGSYEQYF

d_gene: TRBD1
v_gene: TRBV7-6
j_gene: TRBJ2-4
abundance: .
CDR3nt: TGTGCCAGCAGCCTAACTTCGATGATTCCCGGGACAGACAAAAACATTCAGTACTTC
CDR3aa: CASSLTSMIPGTDKNIQYF

d_gene: .
v_gene: TRBV6-6
j_gene: TRBJ1-4
abundance: .
CDR3nt: TGTGCCAGCAGTTACTCGAGGGAGCAAGGTGAAAAACTGTTTTTT
CDR3aa: CASSYSREQGEKLFF

d_gene: TRBD1
v_gene: TRBV10-2
j_gene: TRBJ1-2
abundance: .
CDR3nt: TGCGCCAGCAAGGCCAGGGGGTACTATGGCTACACCTTC
CDR3aa: CASKARGYYGYTF

d_gene: TRBD1
v_gene: TRBV4-2
j_gene: TRBJ2-3
abundance: once
CDR3nt: TGTGCCAGCAGCCACGACACACAGGGGTCACACACAGATACGCAGTATTTT
CDR3aa: CASSHDTQGSHTDTQYF

d_gene: .
v_gene: TRBV29-1
j_gene: TRBJ1-1
abundance: once
CDR3nt: TGCAGCGAGACACGGGAGGCGAACACTGAAGCTTTCTTT
CDR3aa: CSETREANTEAFF

d_gene: .
v_gene: TRBV18
j_gene: TRBJ1-1
abundance: once
CDR3nt: TGTGCCAGCTCACCCCCCACAGGGTTGGACACTGAAGCTTTCTTT
CDR3aa: CASSPPTGLDTEAFF

d_gene: TRBD1
v_gene: TRBV4-3
j_gene: TRBJ2-3
abundance: .
CDR3nt: TGCGCCAGCAGCCAAGATGAAGGGGGCGCTTATACGCAGTATTTT
CDR3aa: CASSQDEGGAYTQYF

d_gene: TRBD2
v_gene: TRBV2
j_gene: TRBJ2-1
abundance: .
CDR3nt: TGTGCCAGCAGTGAACGACTAGCGGGAGGTGTTGAGCAGTTCTTC
CDR3aa: CASSERLAGGVEQFF

d_gene: TRBD1
v_gene: TRBV6-1
j_gene: TRBJ1-2
abundance: .
CDR3nt: TGTGCCAGCAGTGCGACAGGGAACTATGGCTACACCTTC
CDR3aa: CASSATGNYGYTF

d_gene: TRBD2
v_gene: TRBV5-6
j_gene: TRBJ2-3
abundance: .
CDR3nt: TGTGCCAGCAGCTTGGCGTCTAGCGGGGGAGTGGGAGATACGCAGTATTTT
CDR3aa: CASSLASSGGVGDTQYF

d_gene: .
v_gene: TRBV29-1
j_gene: TRBJ1-1
abundance: once
CDR3nt: TGCAGCGTCAGGGATGGGAACACTGAAGCTTTCTTT
CDR3aa: CSVRDGNTEAFF

d_gene: TRBD2
v_gene: TRBV11-3
j_gene: TRBJ2-7
abundance: .
CDR3nt: TGTGCCAGCAGCCCAAGGACTAGCGCCCCACGGGAGCAGTACTTC
CDR3aa: CASSPRTSAPREQYF

d_gene: TRBD2
v_gene: TRBV6-6
j_gene: TRBJ2-7
abundance: .
CDR3nt: TGTGCCAGCAGTTACCTAGCGGGGGACTCCTACGAGCAGTACTTC
CDR3aa: CASSYLAGDSYEQYF

d_gene: .
v_gene: TRBV18
j_gene: TRBJ2-6
abundance: .
CDR3nt: TGTGCCAGCTTCCCCCAGCCCGGACCTCTATTCTCTGGGGCCAACGTCCTGACTTTC
CDR3aa: CASFPQPGPLFSGANVLTF

d_gene: .
v_gene: TRBV11-2
j_gene: TRBJ2-7
abundance: .
CDR3nt: TGTGCCAGCAGCTTAGGGCCGGGGGACTACGAGCAGTACTTC
CDR3aa: CASSLGPGDYEQYF

d_gene: TRBD2
v_gene: TRBV7-3
j_gene: TRBJ2-1
abundance: .
CDR3nt: TGTGCCAGCAGCTTAACCCCCGCCCCTCGGCGGGAGGGGGGTGAGCAGTTCTTC
CDR3aa: CASSLTPAPRREGGEQFF

d_gene: .
v_gene: TRBV14
j_gene: TRBJ2-3
abundance: .
CDR3nt: TGTGCCAGCAGGACTCCCCCCCCTTTGGGGGCGTCCACAGATACGCAGTATTTT
CDR3aa: CASRTPPPLGASTDTQYF

d_gene: TRBD1
v_gene: TRBV5-5
j_gene: TRBJ1-2
abundance: .
CDR3nt: TGTGCCAGCAGCTTGGGGCCCTCACAACCCAGGGGGCTGAACTATGGCTACACCTTC
CDR3aa: CASSLGPSQPRGLNYGYTF

d_gene: TRBD2
v_gene: TRBV7-6
j_gene: TRBJ2-5
abundance: .
CDR3nt: TGTGCCAGCAGCTACCTAGCGGGAGGTAGCGAGACCCAGTACTTC
CDR3aa: CASSYLAGGSETQYF

d_gene: .
v_gene: TRBV9
j_gene: TRBJ1-2
abundance: .
CDR3nt: TGTGCCAGCAGCCTAGAGGGGGGAGGACATGGCTACACCTTC
CDR3aa: CASSLEGGGHGYTF

d_gene: .
v_gene: TRBV11-2
j_gene: TRBJ1-1
abundance: .
CDR3nt: TGTGCCAGCAGCTCAACCGACATGAACACTGAAGCTTTCTTT
CDR3aa: CASSSTDMNTEAFF

d_gene: TRBD1
v_gene: TRBV27
j_gene: TRBJ1-1
abundance: .
CDR3nt: TGTGCCAGCAGTCACCCCCGGGGACAGTCGGGTTCGGACACTGAAGCTTTCTTT
CDR3aa: CASSHPRGQSGSDTEAFF

d_gene: .
v_gene: TRBV27
j_gene: TRBJ2-5
abundance: .
CDR3nt: TGTGCCAGCAGTAGACCCCAAGAGACCCAGTACTTC
CDR3aa: CASSRPQETQYF

d_gene: TRBD2
v_gene: TRBV7-9
j_gene: TRBJ2-5
abundance: .
CDR3nt: TGTGCCAGCAGCTGGGCGGGGGGTAGGTTGGAAGAGACCCAGTACTTC
CDR3aa: CASSWAGGRLEETQYF

d_gene: TRBD1
v_gene: TRBV10-1
j_gene: TRBJ2-7
abundance: .
CDR3nt: TGCGCCAGCAGTATGCTTCTCCGGGACAGGAGCTCCTACGAGCAGTACTTC
CDR3aa: CASSMLLRDRSSYEQYF

d_gene: TRBD1
v_gene: TRBV6-6
j_gene: TRBJ1-4
abundance: .
CDR3nt: TGTGCCAGCAGTTCCCGGACAGGGGATGAAAAACTGTTTTTT
CDR3aa: CASSSRTGDEKLFF

d_gene: .
v_gene: TRBV11-2
j_gene: TRBJ2-2
abundance: .
CDR3nt: TGTGCCAGCAGCTTAGTCCCGGGAGAGAACACCGGGGAGCTGTTTTTT
CDR3aa: CASSLVPGENTGELFF

d_gene: .
v_gene: TRBV5-8
j_gene: TRBJ1-5
abundance: .
CDR3nt: TGTGCCAGCAGCTCCCCATGGGGGGACCAGCCCCAGCATTTT
CDR3aa: CASSSPWGDQPQHF

d_gene: .
v_gene: TRBV7-9
j_gene: TRBJ2-2
abundance: .
CDR3nt: TGTGCCAGCAGCCAAGGACACACCGGGGAGCTGTTTTTT
CDR3aa: CASSQGHTGELFF

d_gene: .
v_gene: TRBV28
j_gene: TRBJ2-7
abundance: .
CDR3nt: TGTGCCAGCAGTTTAGGGGCAGTGGGGAACCACTTC
CDR3aa: CASSLGAVGNHF

d_gene: .
v_gene: TRBV2
j_gene: TRBJ2-1
abundance: .
CDR3nt: TGTGCCAGCATGTTCCAGATTAGCGGAGGAGGACTGGGGGGTTACAATGAGCAGTTCTTC
CDR3aa: CASMFQISGGGLGGYNEQFF

d_gene: .
v_gene: TRBV7-2
j_gene: TRBJ2-7
abundance: .
CDR3nt: TGTGCCAGCAGCTATGATATAGGGCTTATGTGGGAGCAGTACTTC
CDR3aa: CASSYDIGLMWEQYF

d_gene: .
v_gene: TRBV27
j_gene: TRBJ2-3
abundance: .
CDR3nt: TGTGCCAGCAGTTTACTGGAAAGCACAGATACGCAGTATTTT
CDR3aa: CASSLLESTDTQYF

d_gene: .
v_gene: TRBV19
j_gene: TRBJ2-7
abundance: .
CDR3nt: TGTGCCAGTAGTACCTCCGGGCTCTACGAGCAGTACTTC
CDR3aa: CASSTSGLYEQYF

d_gene: .
v_gene: TRBV7-9
j_gene: TRBJ2-1
abundance: once
CDR3nt: TGTGCCAGCAGCTTGGCCGGGACCTCCTACAATGAGCAGTTCTTC
CDR3aa: CASSLAGTSYNEQFF

d_gene: TRBD2
v_gene: TRBV6-6
j_gene: TRBJ2-3
abundance: .
CDR3nt: TGTGCCAGCAGCAATAGCGGGGCCCACGTGGATACGCAGTATTTT
CDR3aa: CASSNSGAHVDTQYF

d_gene: TRBD2
v_gene: TRBV29-1
j_gene: TRBJ2-1
abundance: .
CDR3nt: TGCAGCGTCCCCTGGCTAGCGGACGACAATGAGCAGTTCTTC
CDR3aa: CSVPWLADDNEQFF

d_gene: .
v_gene: TRBV4-1
j_gene: TRBJ2-2
abundance: .
CDR3nt: TGCGCCAGCAGCCAAGGTGGTGTGGGGACGGTTACGAACACCGGGGAGCTGTTTTTT
CDR3aa: CASSQGGVGTVTNTGELFF

d_gene: .
v_gene: TRBV15
j_gene: TRBJ2-3
abundance: .
CDR3nt: TGTGCCACCAGCTCCTCGGGACGGAGCACAGATACGCAGTATTTT
CDR3aa: CATSSSGRSTDTQYF

d_gene: .
v_gene: TRBV28
j_gene: TRBJ1-2
abundance: .
CDR3nt: TGTGCCAGCAGTCTCCCGTTGCAGGGTGTCTATGGCTACACCTTC
CDR3aa: CASSLPLQGVYGYTF

d_gene: .
v_gene: TRBV7-9
j_gene: TRBJ1-1
abundance: .
CDR3nt: TGTGCCAGCAGCTTAGACGGGGTACGGAACACTGAAGCTTTCTTT
CDR3aa: CASSLDGVRNTEAFF